Shown below are 31 T cell receptor beta chains from a single sample sequenced in a study of CD8 T cells in Susac syndrome. RNA in amounts of about 0.5 to 1 ug was reverse transcribed with random hexamers. Using its own MiXCR run on the immunoSEQ multiplex PCR reads, TCRdb lists one record per CDR3 protein. The sample has 140,000 or so distinct CDR3 sequences; approximately 94% are singletons. Sequenced input: CD4+ T cells from PBMCs. The receptor source for this set is a human donor in good health.

This chain joins TRBV29-1 and TRBJ2-7; D unclear. Trimming pared 5 bases from V and 2 bases from J, leaving 7 bases between. Germline values: CDR1 SQVTM, CDR2 ANQGSEA. The CDR3 has 11 amino acids. DNA of the CDR3: TGCAGCGTTAGTTCGCCCTACGAGCAGTACTTC. It codes for CSVSSPYEQYF.

This clonotype was seen once. The chain combines TRBV20-1 with TRBJ1-4; TRBD1 might be the D (5 bases). Looked up from germline, CDR1 is DFQATT and CDR2 is SNEGSKA (reference sequence). V lost 3 bases to trimming and J lost 10 bases, with 15 bases between them. The CDR3 spans 13 residues. The CDR3 is CSASLSVQGKLFF. The DNA of the CDR3 is TGCAGTGCTAGTTTATCCGTTCAGGGAAAACTGTTTTTT.

The chain links TRBV10-3 to TRBJ2-7; D is perhaps TRBD1 (5 bases). This CDR3 comprises 12 residues. Per the germline V gene, CDR1 is ENHRY and CDR2 is SYGVKD. The V end lost 6 bases, the J end lost 2 bases, and 8 bases lay between the germline ends. In DNA, the CDR3 is TGTGCCATCAGGGACAAAGCCTACGAGCAGTACTTC. Amino acid sequence: CAIRDKAYEQYF.

V is TRBV27 and J is TRBJ1-1; D might be TRBD1 (6 bases). The CDR3 sequence is 16 residues long. Deletions cut 2 bases from V and 4 bases from J, with 17 bases between. Germline V CDR1 and CDR2: MNHEY, SMNVEV (reference sequence). The CDR3 reads CASSLRRQAWSTEAFF. CDR3 DNA: TGTGCCAGCAGTTTAAGGCGACAGGCCTGGAGCACTGAAGCTTTCTTT.

V gene TRBV6-1 combines with J gene TRBJ2-5; 7 nucleotides agree with TRBD1. There are 15 residues in the CDR3. V shed 0 bases, J shed 1 base, and the junction held 2 bases outside the gene matches. Germline loops: CDR1 MNHNS, CDR2 SASEGT. In DNA, the CDR3 is TGTGCCAGCAGTGAAGCAACAGGGGTCCAAGAGACCCAGTACTTC. It specifies CASSEATGVQETQYF.

This clonotype was recorded a few times. The chain links TRBV4-2 to TRBJ2-3, with 8 positions matching TRBD1. This CDR3 is 15 amino acids long. Germline-derived CDR1 and CDR2 are LGHNA and YNFKEQ. Germline trimming cut 2 bases from V and 0 bases from J; bases unmatched to any gene: 1. The CDR3 loop is CASSQQGASTDTQYF. The DNA of the CDR3 is TGTGCCAGCAGCCAACAGGGGGCTAGCACAGATACGCAGTATTTT.

The V call is TRBV20-1, the J call TRBJ2-7; TRBD1 agrees at 8 bases. After removal of 6 bases from V and 5 bases from J, the junction contained 9 bases not matched to a gene. This CDR3 has 13 residues. Germline V gene data show CDR1 as DFQATT and CDR2 as SNEGSKA (reference sequence). The CDR3: CSAPRPGGNEQYF. In DNA, the CDR3 is TGCAGTGCCCCCCGCCCAGGGGGCAACGAGCAGTACTTC.

This CDR3 reads CASSFRLYSYEQYF. CDR3 coding DNA: TGCGCCAGCAGCTTTCGCCTCTATTCCTACGAGCAGTACTTC. This chain links TRBV5-1 with TRBJ2-7; D remains ambiguous. The ends were cut back, 2 bases at V and 1 base at J, with 10 bases in the middle. Germline-derived CDR1 and CDR2 are SGHRS and YFSETQ. The length of the CDR3 is 14 residues.

The chain is built from TRBV3-1 and TRBJ2-5; 8 positions agree with TRBD2. The V gene's germline CDR1 is LGHDT and CDR2 YNNKEL (reference sequence). Germline trimming cut 3 bases from V and 0 bases from J; bases unmatched to any gene: 0. The CDR3 is made up of 14 amino acids. CDR3 amino acids: CASSHSGNQETQYF. The CDR3 DNA follows: TGTGCCAGCAGCCATAGCGGGAACCAAGAGACCCAGTACTTC.

The V and J genes are TRBV11-2 and TRBJ1-1, with 11 bases matching TRBD1. CDR3 length equals 15 residues. Germline CDR1 and CDR2: SGHAT and FQNNGV. V shed 4 bases, J shed 6 bases, and the junction held 7 bases outside the gene matches. The CDR3 coding sequence is TGTGCCAGCAGCTCCTCGGACAGGGGGCTTTCTGAAGCTTTCTTT. Encoded protein: CASSSSDRGLSEAFF. Full variable domain (remainder filled in from reference TRBV11-2 and TRBJ1-1): EAGVAQSPRYKIIEKRQSVAFWCNPISGHATLYWYQQILGQGPKLLIQFQNNGVVDDSQLPKDRFSAERLKGVDSTLKIQPAKLEDSAVYLCASSSSDRGLSEAFFGQGTRLTVV.

The chain recombines TRBV28 with TRBJ2-7; TRBD1 agrees at 9 bases. V shed 5 bases and J 3 bases; nucleotides not matched to a gene: 8. This CDR3 is 15 amino acids long. The germline CDR1 and CDR2 sequences are MDHEN and SYDVKM. Here the CDR3 reads CASSVTGGLDYEQYF. In nucleotides, the CDR3 is TGTGCCAGCAGTGTAACAGGGGGCTTGGACTACGAGCAGTACTTC.

The chain employs TRBV24-1 and TRBJ2-3; no firm D call. Germline values: CDR1 KGHDR, CDR2 SFDVKD. The CDR3 is 13 amino acids. The V and J ends lost 5 bases and 3 bases respectively, with 8 bases between them. The CDR3 bases are TGTGCCACCAGTGCTCCTACGACAGATACGCAGTATTTT. Its translation is CATSAPTTDTQYF.

J is TRBJ2-3 and V is TRBV5-4; D may correspond to TRBD1 or TRBD2 (5 bases each). The CDR3 spans 15 residues. Germline V gene sequence: CDR1 SGHNT, CDR2 YYREEE (reference sequence). V lost 3 bases and J 4 bases, leaving 15 bases between the germline ends. In DNA, the CDR3 is TGTGCCAGCAGCTCACCCGGGACCCGCTCAGATACGCAGTATTTT. Translated: CASSSPGTRSDTQYF.

The rearrangement uses TRBV20-1 and TRBJ2-5, with D unresolved. Deletions cut 2 bases from V and 3 bases from J, with 10 bases between. Per germline, CDR1 DFQATT and CDR2 SNEGSKA (reference sequence). The CDR3 runs 13 residues. The CDR3 loop is CSARYRFKETQYF. The CDR3 DNA follows: TGCAGTGCTAGATACCGTTTCAAAGAGACCCAGTACTTC.

The chain carries TRBV29-1 and TRBJ2-2; D gene ambiguous. V lost 7 bases to trimming and J lost 1 base, with 10 bases between them. CDR3 size: 13 residues. Germline V gene lookup returns CDR1 SQVTM and CDR2 ANQGSEA. CDR3 in amino acids: CSALSENTGELFF. The CDR3 coding sequence is TGCAGCGCACTATCAGAGAACACCGGGGAGCTGTTTTTT.

The chain combines TRBV7-9 with TRBJ1-2; D ambiguous. This CDR3 has 13 residues. Deletions cut 5 bases from V and 1 base from J, with 8 bases between. From germline, CDR1 is SEHNR and CDR2 FQNEAQ (reference sequence). The CDR3 DNA reads TGTGCCAGCAGCCCATTCGGTAACTATGGCTACACCTTC. This sequence encodes CASSPFGNYGYTF.

This clonotype has only a few counts. The V call is TRBV5-1, the J call TRBJ2-7; 9 bases are a match to TRBD1. The trim removed 0 bases at V and 5 bases at J, leaving 6 bases unmatched. This CDR3 has 15 amino acids. The germline V gene encodes CDR1 SGHRS and CDR2 YFSETQ. The CDR3 DNA follows: TGCGCCAGCAGCTTGGCAGGGGACAGGGTCCACGAGCAGTACTTC. It yields the protein CASSLAGDRVHEQYF. Full variable domain (missing parts from reference TRBV5-1 and TRBJ2-7): KAGVTQTPRYLIKTRGQQVTLSCSPISGHRSVSWYQQTPGQGLQFLFEYFSETQRNKGNFPGRFSGRQFSNSRSEMNVSTLELGDSALYLCASSLAGDRVHEQYFGPGTRLTVT.

This chain uses TRBV30 with TRBJ1-3; D is undetermined. The CDR3 sequence is 14 residues long. CDR1 and CDR2 (germline): GTSNPN, SVGIG (reference sequence). The V gene lost 2 bases and the J gene lost 0 bases, with 8 bases spanning the gap. CDR3 amino acids: CAWSRSLSGNTIYF. CDR3 coding DNA: TGTGCCTGGAGTCGAAGTCTCTCTGGAAACACCATATATTTT.

V usage is TRBV20-1 and J usage is TRBJ1-5; no clear D. Trimming stripped 6 bases from V and 0 bases from J, with 9 bases between. CDR1 is DFQATT and CDR2 is SNEGSKA in the germline V gene (reference sequence). The CDR3 sequence is 13 residues long. This CDR3 reads CSAIRDSNQPQHF. The CDR3 DNA follows: TGCAGTGCAATTAGAGATAGCAATCAGCCCCAGCATTTT.

This clonotype has only one observation. This chain uses TRBV14 with TRBJ1-1; weak D call: TRBD1 (6 bases). The CDR3 runs to 13 residues. Germline V gene sequence: CDR1 SGHDN, CDR2 FVKESK. V was shortened by 5 bases and J by 2 bases, with 9 bases between the two germline ends. The CDR3 nucleotides read TGTGCCAGCAGCAAAGGGGGTAACACTGAAGCTTTCTTT. Its translation: CASSKGGNTEAFF.

This chain links TRBV10-3 with TRBJ2-7; 7 bases are a match to TRBD2. V lost 0 bases to trimming and J lost 2 bases; unmatched junction nucleotides: 4. CDR3 length: 15 amino acids. From germline, CDR1 is ENHRY and CDR2 SYGVKD. The CDR3 spells CAISESLSGAYEQYF. CDR3 in DNA: TGTGCCATCAGTGAGTCGTTGAGCGGGGCCTACGAGCAGTACTTC.

V and J are TRBV5-1 and TRBJ2-5; TRBD2 agrees at 9 bases. This CDR3 is built from 15 residues. The junction had 11 bases not matched to a gene; V was cut back by 6 bases and J by 5 bases. Looked up from germline, CDR1 is SGHRS and CDR2 is YFSETQ. The CDR3 reads CASTVLAGVGETQYF. Written as DNA, the CDR3 is TGCGCCAGCACCGTTTTAGCGGGAGTCGGGGAGACCCAGTACTTC.

The J gene is TRBJ2-7, the V gene TRBV18; 7 nucleotides match TRBD1. The CDR3 sequence is 13 residues long. CDR1 and CDR2 from the germline V gene are KGHSH and LQKENI. With 3 bases clipped from V and 6 bases from J, the junction kept 5 bases outside the gene matches. CDR3 protein: CASSPEGAGEQYF. DNA for the CDR3: TGTGCCAGCTCACCTGAGGGGGCTGGCGAGCAGTACTTC.

The chain employs TRBV5-1 and TRBJ1-1, with a tentative D call TRBD1 (5 bases). V was shortened by 2 bases and J by 5 bases, with 10 bases between the two germline ends. Germline-derived CDR1 and CDR2 are SGHRS and YFSETQ. CDR3 length: 13 amino acids. CDR3 amino acids: CASSFEGPTEAFF. CDR3 nucleotide sequence: TGCGCCAGCAGCTTCGAGGGGCCGACTGAAGCTTTCTTT.

The chain couples TRBV7-9 to TRBJ2-7, with TRBD2 matching over 9 bases. CDR3 length equals 15 residues. With 5 bases clipped from V and 2 bases from J, the junction kept 7 bases outside the gene matches. CDR1 SEHNR and CDR2 FQNEAQ come from the germline V gene (reference sequence). CDR3 residues: CASSPRVAGAYEQYF. Here the CDR3 DNA reads TGTGCCAGCAGCCCCCGGGTAGCGGGAGCCTACGAGCAGTACTTC. The whole variable domain, filled in from reference TRBV7-9 and TRBJ2-7, reads DTGVSQNPRHKITKRGQNVTFRCDPISEHNRLYWYRQTLGQGPEFLTYFQNEAQLEKSRLLSDRFSAERPKGSFSTLEIQRTEQGDSAMYLCASSPRVAGAYEQYFGPGTRLTVT.

The chain has TRBV19 and TRBJ2-2, with 8 bases matching TRBD1. The CDR3 is 14 residues long. Trimming removed 5 bases from V and 3 bases from J; junction bases left unmatched: 2. The germline gives CDR1 LNHDA, CDR2 SQIVND (reference sequence). CDR3 region: CASSDRGYTGELFF. The CDR3 DNA sequence: TGTGCCAGTAGTGACAGGGGTTACACCGGGGAGCTGTTTTTT.

This chain connects TRBV3-1 to TRBJ2-7; 8 bases agree with TRBD2. The germline gives CDR1 LGHDT, CDR2 YNNKEL (reference sequence). The CDR3 runs 15 residues. After removal of 4 bases from V and 6 bases from J, the junction contained 11 bases not matched to a gene. CDR3 in amino acids: CASSRPLAGRSEQYF. In DNA form, the CDR3 reads TGTGCCAGCAGCCGCCCCTTAGCGGGACGCAGCGAGCAGTACTTC.

V gene TRBV6-4 combines with J gene TRBJ1-1; D gene ambiguous. This CDR3 contains 14 residues. Germline V gene lookup returns CDR1 MRHNA and CDR2 SNTAGT. Deletions cut 6 bases from V and 1 base from J, with 12 bases between. CDR3 sequence: CASSPSPGNTEAFF. The CDR3 DNA follows: TGTGCCAGCAGCCCCTCGCCAGGGAACACTGAAGCTTTCTTT.

V is TRBV20-1 and J is TRBJ1-1; 7 positions agree with TRBD1. V trimming: 5 bases; J trimming: 4 bases; junction bases outside the gene matches: 7. Germline loops: CDR1 DFQATT, CDR2 SNEGSKA (reference sequence). The CDR3 loop spans 13 amino acids. The CDR3 is CSARGAGGTEAFF. For the CDR3, the DNA is TGCAGTGCTCGAGGAGCAGGGGGCACTGAAGCTTTCTTT.

J is TRBJ2-3 and V is TRBV20-1; D is uncertain. V gave up 6 bases and J gave up 5 bases, with 15 bases separating them. Germline values: CDR1 DFQATT, CDR2 SNEGSKA (reference sequence). CDR3 size: 13 residues. This CDR3 is CSALPGLEDTQYF. CDR3 DNA: TGCAGTGCGTTACCGGGTCTTGAAGATACGCAGTATTTT.

The chain couples TRBV9 to TRBJ2-3, with TRBD1 as a possible D gene (6 bases). The CDR3 runs 16 residues. V gave up 5 bases and J gave up 0 bases, with 16 bases separating them. In germline, CDR1 is SGDLS, CDR2 YYNGEE. The CDR3 here is CASRASGTPSTDTQYF. CDR3 DNA: TGTGCCAGCAGAGCCTCCGGGACACCTAGCACAGATACGCAGTATTTT.